Below are 12 T cell receptor beta chains sequenced from a single sample in a study of identical twins. Each CDR3 protein is one row after TCRdb ran MiXCR on the 5' RACE reads. Of about 190,000 distinct CDR3 sequences in the sample, approximately 15% were seen once. In addition, the sample was reused for a study of T cells expressing NK-cell markers.

Source material: CD8+ T cells sorted from blood. These receptors came from a woman younger than 30 in good health.

V usage is TRBV5-6 and J usage is TRBJ2-1; weak D call: TRBD2 (5 bases). In germline, CDR1 is SGHDT, CDR2 YYEEEE. This CDR3 is 15 amino acids long. The V end lost 2 bases, the J end lost 1 base, and 10 bases lay between the germline ends. The CDR3 here is CASSFGSGSYNEQFF. CDR3 bases: TGTGCCAGCAGCTTTGGGAGTGGGTCCTACAATGAGCAGTTCTTC.

The chain employs TRBV7-8 and TRBJ2-3; D unclear. The CDR3 totals 12 residues. The germline gives CDR1 SGHVS, CDR2 FQNEAQ. V was trimmed by 5 bases and J by 4 bases, leaving 7 bases between them. Written as DNA, the CDR3 is TGTGCCAGCAGCCCCCAAGCAGATACGCAGTATTTT. Translation gives CASSPQADTQYF. The full variable domain, with the rest looked up from reference TRBV7-8 and TRBJ2-3, is GAGVSQSPRYKVAKRGQDVALRCDPISGHVSLFWYQQALGQGPEFLTYFQNEAQLDKSGLPSDRFFAERPEGSVSTLKIQRTQQEDSAVYLCASSPQADTQYFGPGTRLTVL.

This clonotype was counted a few times. The chain uses TRBV7-9 and TRBJ2-3, with 10 bases matching TRBD2. In germline, CDR1 is SEHNR, CDR2 FQNEAQ (reference sequence). The CDR3 sequence is 15 residues long. The V and J ends lost 1 base and 8 bases, in that order; junction bases with no gene match: 6. The DNA for the CDR3 is TGTGCCAGCAGCTTAGGGCTAGCGGGAGAAGGTACGCAGTATTTT. The encoded protein is CASSLGLAGEGTQYF.

The chain couples TRBV3-1 to TRBJ2-3, with TRBD2 matching 13 bases. The CDR3 is 19 residues long. Trimming cost V 3 bases and J 0 bases; bases outside gene matches: 9. Germline V lookup: CDR1 LGHDT, CDR2 YNNKEL (reference sequence). The CDR3 nucleotides are TGTGCCAGCAGCCACTCAAGACTAGCGGGGGGTCCTAGCACAGATACGCAGTATTTT. Its protein product is CASSHSRLAGGPSTDTQYF.

The chain recombines TRBV5-5 with TRBJ1-2; D is unclear. Trimming removed 5 bases at V and 4 bases at J, with 18 bases between. The CDR3 extends over 15 amino acids. Per the germline V gene, CDR1 is SGHKS and CDR2 is YYEKEE (reference sequence). The chain's CDR3 is CASRPDQTRLYGYTF. The CDR3, as DNA: TGTGCCAGCAGACCGGACCAAACGCGTCTCTATGGCTACACCTTC.

J is TRBJ2-5 and V is TRBV13; D might be TRBD2 (6 bases). The germline V gene encodes CDR1 PRHDT and CDR2 FYEKMQ (reference sequence). There are 12 residues in the CDR3. V lost 8 bases, J lost 4 bases, and 11 bases lay in between. In nucleotides, the CDR3 is TGTGCCAGCTCGACTAGTTTAGAGACCCAGTACTTC. This codes for CASSTSLETQYF. Supplemented by reference TRBV13 and TRBJ2-5, the full variable domain reads AAGVIQSPRHLIKEKRETATLKCYPIPRHDTVYWYQQGPGQDPQFLISFYEKMQSDKGSIPDRFSAQQFSDYHSELNMSSLELGDSALYFCASSTSLETQYFGPGTRLLVL.

This clonotype showed up just a few times. The chain is built from TRBV7-2 and TRBJ1-2; possibly TRBD1 for D (5 bases). V was pared by 2 bases and J by 8 bases, with 12 bases between. Per the germline V gene, CDR1 is SGHTA and CDR2 is FQGNSA. CDR3 size: 13 residues. The CDR3 bases are TGTGCCAGCAGCTTAACGGGGCTGGGCGGCTACACCTTC. Its protein product is CASSLTGLGGYTF. Variable domain in full (rest from reference TRBV7-2 and TRBJ1-2): GAGVSQSPSNKVTEKGKDVELRCDPISGHTALYWYRQSLGQGLEFLIYFQGNSAPDKSGLPSDRFSAERTGGSVSTLTIQRTQQEDSAVYLCASSLTGLGGYTFGSGTRLTVV.

The chain links TRBV9 to TRBJ2-1; 9 positions agree with TRBD2. V lost 0 bases, J lost 4 bases, and 5 bases stayed unmatched. CDR3 length: 16 residues. Germline values: CDR1 SGDLS, CDR2 YYNGEE. CDR3 loop: CASSVEASGNYNEQFF. In DNA form, the CDR3 reads TGTGCCAGCAGCGTAGAGGCTAGCGGGAATTACAATGAGCAGTTCTTC.

This clonotype appeared a few times. This chain links TRBV9 with TRBJ2-1; D is possibly TRBD1 (7 bases). The germline V gene encodes CDR1 SGDLS and CDR2 YYNGEE. The CDR3 length is 14 residues. Trimming left V 3 bases short and J 5 bases short, with 12 bases between. DNA for the CDR3: TGTGCCAGCAGCGGCGGGACAGCCAACAATGAGCAGTTCTTC. It codes for CASSGGTANNEQFF. The variable domain in full, with the rest retrieved from reference TRBV9 and TRBJ2-1, is DSGVTQTPKHLITATGQRVTLRCSPRSGDLSVYWYQQSLDQGLQFLIQYYNGEERAKGNILERFSAQQFPDLHSELNLSSLELGDSALYFCASSGGTANNEQFFGPGTRLTVL.

The rearrangement uses TRBV5-1 and TRBJ2-7, with 7 nucleotides matching TRBD1. The CDR3 has 15 residues. The germline gives CDR1 SGHRS, CDR2 YFSETQ. Trimming at V came to 0 bases and at J to 3 bases, leaving 6 bases not matched to a gene. CDR3 sequence: CASSLEQGILYEQYF. In DNA, the CDR3 is TGCGCCAGCAGCTTGGAACAGGGGATTCTCTACGAGCAGTACTTC.

In its sample, this clonotype was seen a few times. The CDR3 DNA follows: TGCAGTGCTAAGCTAGCGGGAGAGGTGGATACGCAGTATTTT. It specifies CSAKLAGEVDTQYF. The gene calls are TRBV20-1 and TRBJ2-3; 10 bases are a match to TRBD2. The germline CDR1 and CDR2 sequences are DFQATT and SNEGSKA (reference sequence). This CDR3 region has 14 residues. Germline trimming cut 4 bases from V and 6 bases from J; bases unmatched to any gene: 7.

This clonotype was counted ten times or more. A read error may produce the germline difference seen at one junction end. This rearrangement joins TRBV5-6 to TRBJ2-1; D gene unclear. CDR3 size: 13 residues. Germline lookup yields CDR1 SGHDT and CDR2 YYEEEE. The CDR3 DNA reads as TGTGCCAGCAGCTTGGGCTCCCACAATGAGCAGTTCTTC. This encodes CASSLGSHNEQFF.